This T cell receptor (beta chain) emerged from a study of blood T cell repertoires in COVID-19. Only in-frame clones appear in the TCRdb table, and some are missing; sequencing was by immunoSEQ multiplex PCR. The data hold 320,000 or so clones, with roughly 84% observed a single time. CDR1 is GTSNPN and CDR2 is SVGIG in the germline V gene (reference sequence). V lost 5 bases to trimming and J lost 1 base, with 11 bases between them. This CDR3 contains 13 residues. The origin of this receptor is a woman aged 30 to 39 who had recovered from COVID-19. The genes are TRBV30 and TRBJ1-1; no firm D call. Sequencing used PBMCs or T cells enriched from blood (not recorded which). The CDR3 DNA reads as TGTGCCTGGGACACCCAGAAGAACACTGAAGCTTTCTTT. It encodes CAWDTQKNTEAFF. The variable domain in full, with the rest retrieved from reference TRBV30 and TRBJ1-1, is SQTIHQWPATLVQPVGSPLSLECTVEGTSNPNLYWYRQAAGRGLQLLFYSVGIGQISSEVPQNLSASRPQDRQFILSSKKLLLSDSGFYLCAWDTQKNTEAFFGQGTRLTVV.